These T cell receptor beta chains were read from a single sample in a study of CD4 T cells in relation to SARS-CoV-2 and coronaviruses. Their cognate antigens are unknown. TCRdb's table, derived via immunoSEQ multiplex PCR, lists solely in-frame clones and lacks some. The sample contains under 45,000 clones, approximately 82% of which appear only once. Sequenced: naive CD4+ T cells from PBMCs, cultured in vitro. These receptors came from an adult with COVID-19. The CDR3 runs from the conserved cysteine through the conserved F or W. A D gene is named only where the DNA matches it firmly. Size tells how often a clone was seen (once, few, many) or the class of an expanded clone, and some rows leave it out.

j_call	clone_size	d_call	v_call	cdr3_aa	cdr3_nt
TRBJ2-7	once	TRBD2	TRBV27	CASSRGGYYEQYF	TGTGCCAGCAGTCGGGGGGGATACTACGAGCAGTACTTC
TRBJ1-1	-	-	TRBV28	CASTPGDRPTEAFF	TGTGCCAGCACCCCAGGCGACAGGCCCACTGAAGCTTTCTTT
TRBJ2-2	few	-	TRBV15	CATRQFVTGELFF	TGTGCCACCAGGCAGTTTGTCACCGGGGAGCTGTTTTTT
TRBJ2-2	-	-	TRBV3-1/TRBV3-2	CASSQDSLLGRSTGELFF	TGTGCCAGCAGCCAAGATAGCCTACTAGGTCGTAGCACCGGGGAGCTGTTTTTT
TRBJ2-3	-	-	TRBV6-5	CASSYGRGHGADTQYF	TGTGCCAGCAGTTATGGTCGGGGGCATGGGGCAGATACGCAGTATTTT
TRBJ1-2	-	TRBD1	TRBV28	CASRDPGQNYGYTF	TGTGCCAGCAGAGATCCGGGACAGAACTATGGCTACACCTTC
TRBJ2-3	-	TRBD2	TRBV27	CASNAAGESSTDTQYF	TGTGCCAGCAACGCAGCGGGGGAGTCTAGCACAGATACGCAGTATTTT
TRBJ2-2	-	-	TRBV4-3	CASSQDRGGELFF	TGCGCCAGCAGCCAAGATCGTGGCGGGGAGCTGTTTTTT
TRBJ2-3	-	-	TRBV5-4	CASSLWEGTDTQYF	TGTGCCAGCAGCTTGTGGGAGGGCACAGATACGCAGTATTTT
TRBJ2-3	few	TRBD2	TRBV6-4	CASSDKGLATDTQYF	TGTGCCAGCAGTGACAAGGGACTAGCGACAGATACGCAGTATTTT
TRBJ1-1	-	-	TRBV6-6	CASSYSHRDRSFF	TGTGCCAGCAGTTACTCCCACAGGGATCGGTCTTTCTTT
TRBJ1-4	once	-	TRBV7-2	CASSPNLGGNEKLFF	TGTGCCAGCAGCCCCAACCTCGGAGGAAATGAAAAACTGTTTTTT
TRBJ2-5	-	TRBD1	TRBV9	CASSVGGAGGFRETQYF	TGTGCCAGCAGCGTAGGCGGGGCAGGGGGCTTTAGAGAGACCCAGTACTTC
TRBJ2-7	-	TRBD1	TRBV19	CASSISTRQGIGYEQYF	TGTGCCAGTAGCATATCCACTCGACAGGGAATAGGCTACGAGCAGTACTTC
TRBJ2-7	few	-	TRBV4-1	CASSHPGPGAYEQYF	TGCGCCAGCAGCCACCCGGGGCCAGGGGCCTACGAGCAGTACTTC
TRBJ2-3	-	TRBD1	TRBV12-5	CASGFGRGRTDTQYF	TGTGCTAGTGGTTTTGGCAGGGGGCGAACAGATACGCAGTATTTT
TRBJ2-7	-	TRBD2	TRBV7-8	CASSLEVTSGEQYF	TGTGCCAGCAGCTTAGAAGTGACTAGCGGCGAGCAGTACTTC
TRBJ2-7	few	TRBD1	TRBV7-2	CASSFQGARTYEQYF	TGTGCCAGCAGCTTTCAGGGGGCCAGGACCTACGAGCAGTACTTC
TRBJ2-3	-	TRBD2	TRBV5-6	CASSSTSAITDTQYF	TGTGCCAGCAGCTCCACTAGCGCAATCACAGATACGCAGTATTTT
TRBJ2-5	-	-	TRBV5-6	CASSAYREQETQYF	TGTGCCAGCAGCGCCTACAGGGAACAAGAGACCCAGTACTTC
TRBJ2-7	-	TRBD1	TRBV4-1	CASSQVAGTALTYEQYF	TGCGCCAGCAGCCAAGTCGCCGGGACAGCATTAACCTACGAGCAGTACTTC
TRBJ2-6	once	TRBD1	TRBV14	CASSQETGFSGANVLTF	TGTGCCAGCAGCCAAGAGACAGGGTTCTCTGGGGCCAACGTCCTGACTTTC
TRBJ1-4	once	TRBD1	TRBV20-1	CSAPGTGGLFF	TGCAGTGCACCCGGGACAGGGGGCCTGTTTTTT
TRBJ2-4	-	TRBD1	TRBV4-1	CASSRTQGIVGNIQYF	TGCGCCAGCAGCCGGACACAGGGGATCGTAGGGAACATTCAGTACTTC
TRBJ1-1	-	-	TRBV11-1	CASSLVEAPGGTEAFF	TGTGCCAGCAGCTTAGTAGAGGCACCGGGAGGCACTGAAGCTTTCTTT
TRBJ2-7	-	-	TRBV12-3/TRBV12-4	CASSLREEQYF	TGTGCCAGCAGCTTGCGCGAAGAGCAGTACTTC
TRBJ2-5	-	TRBD1	TRBV2	CASSRGQGGETQYF	TGTGCCAGCAGCAGGGGACAGGGCGGGGAGACCCAGTACTTC
TRBJ1-6	-	TRBD1	TRBV6-5	CASGRQGTRNSPLHF	TGTGCCAGTGGGAGACAGGGAACAAGAAATTCACCCCTCCACTTT
TRBJ1-5	-	-	TRBV28	CASRTGHPAYSNQPQHF	TGTGCCAGCAGGACGGGACACCCTGCCTATAGCAATCAGCCCCAGCATTTT
TRBJ2-7	-	TRBD2	TRBV28	CASRWTSGTYEQYF	TGTGCCAGCCGCTGGACTAGCGGTACCTACGAGCAGTACTTC
TRBJ2-2	few	TRBD2	TRBV28	CASGRADTGELFF	TGTGCCAGCGGGAGGGCCGACACCGGGGAGCTGTTTTTT
TRBJ1-2	-	-	TRBV28	CASSLSANYGYTF	TGTGCCAGCAGTTTGAGTGCTAACTATGGCTACACCTTC
TRBJ2-3	-	-	TRBV25-1	CASSTGSGWADTQYF	TGTGCCAGCAGCACGGGTAGCGGTTGGGCAGATACGCAGTATTTT
TRBJ2-7	-	TRBD2	TRBV3-1/TRBV3-2	CASSQATGGAYEQYF	TGTGCCAGCAGCCAAGCAACGGGAGGGGCCTACGAGCAGTACTTC
TRBJ2-1	-	TRBD2	TRBV28	CASSQPGLAGDSSYNEQFF	TGTGCCAGCAGCCAACCGGGACTAGCGGGAGATTCCTCCTACAATGAGCAGTTCTTC
TRBJ2-1	-	TRBD1	TRBV7-2	CASSWDRGLDNEQFF	TGTGCCAGCAGCTGGGACAGGGGGCTTGACAATGAGCAGTTCTTC
TRBJ1-1	-	TRBD1	TRBV7-9	CASSFRTGLIDTEAFF	TGTGCCAGCAGCTTTCGGACAGGTCTGATCGACACTGAAGCTTTCTTT
TRBJ2-7	-	TRBD1	TRBV29-1	CSVREGAGSYEQYF	TGCAGCGTAAGAGAGGGGGCCGGATCCTACGAGCAGTACTTC
TRBJ1-5	-	-	TRBV5-4	CASSDDLGNQPQHF	TGTGCCAGCAGCGATGATTTGGGAAATCAGCCCCAGCATTTT